Listed below are T cell receptor beta chains from one sample, sequenced in a study of blood T cell repertoires in COVID-19. The assay was immunoSEQ multiplex PCR, and TCRdb's table has in-frame clones only and misses some. The sample carries around 56,000 clones, over 75% recorded once. The sample was peripheral blood. These receptor sequences come from a man between 60 and 70 years old with active or convalescent COVID-19. Each CDR3 is given without its conserved first and last residue.

cdr3_aa,j_call,v_call
SAPTGYGYT,TRBJ1-2,TRBV20-1
ASSPNVVRTSGNTIY,TRBJ1-3,TRBV7-8
ASSYKRPSYEQY,TRBJ2-7,TRBV6-5
ASSLQGNAGELF,TRBJ2-2,TRBV27
ASSEDRQGQPQH,TRBJ1-5,TRBV2
ASSYDHAGNTEAF,TRBJ1-1,TRBV6-5
AGQGSNEKLF,TRBJ1-4,TRBV28
ASSFLVGGYT,TRBJ1-2,TRBV7-9
ASSLGRQAVGYT,TRBJ1-2,TRBV7-2
SASPLGGISGNTIY,TRBJ1-3,TRBV20-1
ATSRERTASTDTQY,TRBJ2-3,TRBV15